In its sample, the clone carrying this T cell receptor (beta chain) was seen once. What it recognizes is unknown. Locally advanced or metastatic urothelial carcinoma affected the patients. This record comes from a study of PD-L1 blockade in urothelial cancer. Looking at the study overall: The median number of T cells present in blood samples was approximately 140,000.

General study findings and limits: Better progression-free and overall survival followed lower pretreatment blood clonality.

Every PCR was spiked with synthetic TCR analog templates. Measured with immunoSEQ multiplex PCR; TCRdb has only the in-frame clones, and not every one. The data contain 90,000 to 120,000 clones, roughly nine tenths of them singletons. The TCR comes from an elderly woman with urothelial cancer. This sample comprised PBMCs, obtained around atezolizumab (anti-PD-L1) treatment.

Written as DNA, the CDR3 is TGTGCCAGCAGCTTGACGACAGGGGCCAACGTCCTGACTTTC. Protein product: CASSLTTGANVLTF. This chain uses TRBV5-6 with TRBJ2-6; no definite D call. V was pared by 1 base and J by 4 bases, with 6 bases between. CDR3 length: 14 residues. The germline CDR1 and CDR2 sequences are SGHDT and YYEEEE. Full variable domain (outside the CDR3, taken from reference TRBV5-6 and TRBJ2-6): DAGVTQSPTHLIKTRGQQVTLRCSPKSGHDTVSWYQQALGQGPQFIFQYYEEEERQRGNFPDRFSGHQFPNYSSELNVNALLLGDSALYLCASSLTTGANVLTFGAGSRLTVL.